This T cell receptor (beta chain) derives from a study of T cell responses to AZD1222 COVID-19 vaccine. Study results and limitations: Repertoire sampling happened only post peak T cell response.

Losses at the gene ends were 8 bases for V and 2 bases for J; bases not matched to a gene: 6. The CDR3 sequence is 14 residues long. Some clones are missing from TCRdb's copy, which holds only in-frame ones; the method was immunoSEQ multiplex PCR. The data show roughly 200,000 clones, roughly 93% seen once. To note about this clone: Antigen specificity is unknown.

The source was peripheral blood, collected 28 days after the second dose of the MenACWY control vaccine. The sequence came from an adult who received the MenACWY meningococcal vaccine as a control. The chain links TRBV23-1 to TRBJ2-7; 10 bases fit TRBD2. TRBV23-1 is identified as an open reading frame with a role that is uncertain. CDR3 in DNA: TGCGCCAGCCCTACTAGCGGGGATACCTACGAGCAGTACTTC. Translated, it gives CASPTSGDTYEQYF.